This TCR beta chain was captured by sequencing in a study of breast tumors, draining lymph nodes, adjacent tissues. Overall study results and limits: Tumor repertoires ranked between lymph nodes and nontumor tissue in diversity, with V and J gene preferences. The lymph node origin of tumor T cells was framed as consistent with a hypothesis, not demonstrated.

The lymph nodes were axillary draining lymph nodes from breast cancer patients. This CDR3 region has 14 residues. Per germline, CDR1 SGHAT and CDR2 FQNNGV. With 0 bases removed from V and 6 bases from J, the gap between germline ends came to 9 bases. A single record per CDR3 protein comes from TCRdb applying MiXCR to the multiplex PCR reads. The table includes some 170,000 distinct CDR3 sequences, 30% to 40% detected once. This clonotype appeared many times. Its antigen is currently unknown. The sequenced material came from axillary lymph node tissue. The clonotype comes from a female donor with breast cancer. Some clones in this sample may be carry-over from other donors' samples. The V call is TRBV11-2, the J call TRBJ2-1, with D maybe TRBD2 (6 bases). Written as DNA, the CDR3 is TGTGCCAGCAGCTTAGAGACTAGAAGCAATGAGCAGTTCTTC. It translates to CASSLETRSNEQFF. The whole variable domain, filled in from reference TRBV11-2 and TRBJ2-1, reads EAGVAQSPRYKIIEKRQSVAFWCNPISGHATLYWYQQILGQGPKLLIQFQNNGVVDDSQLPKDRFSAERLKGVDSTLKIQPAKLEDSAVYLCASSLETRSNEQFFGPGTRLTVL.